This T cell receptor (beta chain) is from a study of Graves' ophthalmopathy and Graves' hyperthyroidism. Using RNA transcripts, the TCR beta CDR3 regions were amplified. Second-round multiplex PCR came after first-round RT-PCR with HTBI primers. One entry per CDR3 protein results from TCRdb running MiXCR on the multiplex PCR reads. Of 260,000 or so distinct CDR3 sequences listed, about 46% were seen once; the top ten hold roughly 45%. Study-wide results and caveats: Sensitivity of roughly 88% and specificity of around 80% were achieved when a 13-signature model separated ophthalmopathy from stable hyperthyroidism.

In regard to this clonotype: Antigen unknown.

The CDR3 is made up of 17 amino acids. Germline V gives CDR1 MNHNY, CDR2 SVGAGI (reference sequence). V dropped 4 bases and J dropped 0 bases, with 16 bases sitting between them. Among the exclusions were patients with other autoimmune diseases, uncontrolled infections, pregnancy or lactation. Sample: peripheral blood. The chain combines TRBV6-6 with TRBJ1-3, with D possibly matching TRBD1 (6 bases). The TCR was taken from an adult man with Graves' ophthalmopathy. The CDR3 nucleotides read TGTGCCAGCAGTTCTATGGGGGGGGCCGTCTCTGGAAACACCATATATTTT. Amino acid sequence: CASSSMGGAVSGNTIYF.